What follows are 11 T cell receptor beta chains derived from one specimen sequenced in a study of T-cell reconstitution after alpha-beta-depleted transplantation in children (dated by TCRdb to the mid-2010s). Library construction relied on PCR. The run used an Illumina HiSeq 2500. TCR libraries were prepared with molecular barcoding, using unique molecular identifiers to normalize TCRbeta repertoire quantification. TCRdb itself trimmed the public reads at Q25 with fastp, ran MiXCR and retained productive beta chains. Under each unique CDR3 protein, matching rows form one entry showing the most common genes and DNA. In this sample the table shows around 500,000 distinct CDR3 sequences, around an eighth of which occur a single time. Of the sample, around 5.6% is held by the ten largest clones. Here the sequenced sample was PBMCs from the stem cell graft donor, taken from the stem cell graft. These TCRs come from a human donor who donated a stem cell graft to a child with combined immunodeficiency.

This chain connects TRBV7-9 to TRBJ1-2; D remains ambiguous. CDR1 is SEHNR and CDR2 is FQNEAQ in the germline V gene (reference sequence). V was shortened by 5 bases and J by 2 bases, with 9 bases between the two germline ends. The CDR3 is 13 amino acids. CDR3 nucleotide sequence: TGTGCCAGCAGCCCTCTCTTAAACTATGGCTACACCTTC. Translation: CASSPLLNYGYTF.

V gene TRBV5-1 combines with J gene TRBJ1-1, with a weak D call TRBD1 (5 bases). Trimming took off 0 bases at V and 5 bases at J, with 20 bases between the two ends. CDR1 is SGHRS, CDR2 YFSETQ, per germline. CDR3 length: 17 residues. The CDR3 sequence: CASSLGGSRSRWTEAFF. CDR3 DNA: TGCGCCAGCAGCTTGGGGGGCAGTCGATCGAGGTGGACTGAAGCTTTCTTT.

This clonotype was found a few times. J is TRBJ2-1 and V is TRBV5-1, with 14 bases matching TRBD2. After removal of 0 bases from V and 8 bases from J, the junction contained 4 bases not matched to a gene. Germline V gives CDR1 SGHRS, CDR2 YFSETQ. CDR3 length equals 16 residues. The CDR3 loop reads CASSLEGLAGVDEQFF. The CDR3 region has the DNA TGCGCCAGCAGCTTGGAGGGACTAGCGGGAGTGGATGAGCAGTTCTTC. Full variable domain (rest looked up from reference TRBV5-1 and TRBJ2-1): KAGVTQTPRYLIKTRGQQVTLSCSPISGHRSVSWYQQTPGQGLQFLFEYFSETQRNKGNFPGRFSGRQFSNSRSEMNVSTLELGDSALYLCASSLEGLAGVDEQFFGPGTRLTVL.

This clonotype was counted at least ten times. The rearrangement joins TRBV4-3 to TRBJ2-1; D may be TRBD2 (5 bases). V lost 1 base and J lost 4, with 8 bases in between. This CDR3 comprises 14 residues. CDR1 LGHNA and CDR2 YSLEER come from the germline V gene. CDR3 protein: CASSQVGGYNEQFF. In DNA, the CDR3 is TGCGCCAGCAGCCAAGTGGGCGGGTACAATGAGCAGTTCTTC.

This clonotype has at least ten counts. V gene TRBV6-2 or TRBV6-3 combines with J gene TRBJ2-1, with D perhaps matching TRBD2 (6 bases). V was clipped by 5 bases and J by 0 bases, with 8 bases between them. The CDR3 extends over 14 amino acids. CDR1 is MNHEY, CDR2 SVGEGT, per germline. Here the CDR3 DNA reads TGTGCCAGCAGTGGGGGGAGCTCCTACAATGAGCAGTTCTTC. This gives the protein CASSGGSSYNEQFF.

In its sample, this clonotype was seen a few times. The chain recombines TRBV15 with TRBJ2-1, with D possibly matching TRBD1 (5 bases). The CDR3 spans 13 residues. Germline CDR1 is LNHNV and CDR2 is YYDKDF (reference sequence). V shed 1 base and J shed 9 bases, with 10 bases lying between them. The CDR3 DNA follows: TGTGCCACCAGCAGAGCAAGGACAAGTGAGCAGTTCTTC. It encodes CATSRARTSEQFF.

This clonotype was seen only a few times. The V gene is TRBV3-1, the J gene TRBJ1-5; no definite D call. The CDR3 totals 15 residues. Germline loops: CDR1 LGHDT, CDR2 YNNKEL (reference sequence). V gave up 1 base and J gave up 0 bases, with 7 bases separating them. The CDR3 DNA sequence: TGTGCCAGCAGCCAAGGGTCAGCTAGCAATCAGCCCCAGCATTTT. The encoded protein is CASSQGSASNQPQHF.

This clonotype appeared a few times. The chain is built from TRBV4-3 and TRBJ2-3, with 7 bases identical to TRBD2. The CDR3 extends over 17 amino acids. V shed 0 bases and J 1 base; nucleotides not matched to a gene: 7. Germline values: CDR1 LGHNA, CDR2 YSLEER. In DNA form, the CDR3 reads TGCGCCAGCAGCCAAGATATGGGCGGGAGAGGCACAGATACGCAGTATTTT. It encodes CASSQDMGGRGTDTQYF.

The gene calls are TRBV7-2 and TRBJ2-1; a possible D gene is TRBD1 (5 bases). CDR3 length: 16 amino acids. V was clipped by 4 bases and J by 7 bases, with 20 bases between them. Germline V CDR1 and CDR2: SGHTA, FQGNSA. Written as DNA, the CDR3 is TGTGCCAGCAGCTCTTGGGTCGGCAGGGAAGGGAATGAGCAGTTCTTC. Its protein is CASSSWVGREGNEQFF.

This clonotype was observed many times. A read error may account for a junction end that differs from germline. The chain recombines TRBV5-1 with TRBJ1-1; possible D gene TRBD1, 5 bases. Looked up from germline, CDR1 is SGHRS and CDR2 is YFSETQ. This CDR3 has 14 amino acids. The CDR3 spells CASSLEGLGTEAFF. CDR3 DNA: TGTGCCAGCAGCCTAGAGGGGCTGGGCACTGAAGCTTTCTTT.

In this sample, this clonotype turned up a few times. The CDR3, as DNA: TGTGCCAGCAGCGTAGAGGGAGGGGATCAGCCCCAGCATTTT. It yields the protein CASSVEGGDQPQHF. This chain joins TRBV9 and TRBJ1-5; D perhaps matches TRBD1 (5 bases). Trimming pared 0 bases from V and 5 bases from J, leaving 9 bases between. The length of the CDR3 is 14 residues. Germline CDR1 is SGDLS and CDR2 is YYNGEE.